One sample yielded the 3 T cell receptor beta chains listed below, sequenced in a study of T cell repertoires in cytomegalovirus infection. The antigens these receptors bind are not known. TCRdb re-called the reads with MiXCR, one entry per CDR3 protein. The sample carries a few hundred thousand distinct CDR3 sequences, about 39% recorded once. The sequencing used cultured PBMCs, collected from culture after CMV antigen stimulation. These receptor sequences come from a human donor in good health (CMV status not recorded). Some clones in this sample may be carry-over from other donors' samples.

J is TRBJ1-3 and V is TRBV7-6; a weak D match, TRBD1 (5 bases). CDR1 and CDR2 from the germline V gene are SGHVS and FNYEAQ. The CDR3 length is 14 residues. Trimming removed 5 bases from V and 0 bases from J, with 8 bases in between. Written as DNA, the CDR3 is TGTGCCAGCAGCCGGGGGGTCTCTGGAAACACCATATATTTT. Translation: CASSRGVSGNTIYF.

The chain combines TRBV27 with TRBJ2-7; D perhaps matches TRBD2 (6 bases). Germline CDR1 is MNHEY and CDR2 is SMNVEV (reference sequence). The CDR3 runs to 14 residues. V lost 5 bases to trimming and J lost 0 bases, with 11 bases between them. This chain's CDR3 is CASSPAGTSYEQYF. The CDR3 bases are TGTGCCAGCAGTCCCGCGGGGACCTCCTACGAGCAGTACTTC.

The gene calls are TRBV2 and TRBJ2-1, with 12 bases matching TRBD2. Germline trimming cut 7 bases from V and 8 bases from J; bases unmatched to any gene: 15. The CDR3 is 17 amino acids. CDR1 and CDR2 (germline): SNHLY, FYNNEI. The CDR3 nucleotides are TGTGCCAGCAAACGGTTTACTAGCGGGGGGAGGGACGATGAGCAGTTCTTC. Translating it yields CASKRFTSGGRDDEQFF. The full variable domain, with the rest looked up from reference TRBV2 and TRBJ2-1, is EPEVTQTPSHQVTQMGQEVILRCVPISNHLYFYWYRQILGQKVEFLVSFYNNEISEKSEIFDDQFSVERPDGSNFTLKIRSTKLEDSAMYFCASKRFTSGGRDDEQFFGPGTRLTVL.